A single sample is the source of the 7 T cell receptor beta chains below, sequenced in a study of T cell repertoires in cytomegalovirus infection. TCRdb processed the reads anew with MiXCR; each CDR3 protein has one entry. The profile shows about 890,000 distinct CDR3 sequences, 25% to 40% of them singletons. The antigens for these receptors are not known. Sequencing used cultured CD8+ T cells from PBMCs, obtained from culture after CMV antigen stimulation. All receptors come from a human donor in good health (CMV status not recorded). Some clones in this sample may be carry-over from other donors' samples.

This rearrangement joins TRBV6-1 to TRBJ1-2, with 9 bases lining up with TRBD1. J gave up 6 bases and V 3 bases, and 5 bases lay outside the gene matches. The germline V gene has CDR1 MNHNS and CDR2 SASEGT. This CDR3 comprises 14 residues. CDR3 bases: TGTGCCAGCAGTGACCTGGACAGGGGCGATGGCTACACCTTC. Translation gives CASSDLDRGDGYTF.

The chain combines TRBV2 with TRBJ1-1; D possibly corresponds to TRBD1 (6 bases). From germline, CDR1 is SNHLY and CDR2 FYNNEI. Trimming shortened V by 5 bases and J by 0 bases, and 16 bases separated the two germline ends. The CDR3 extends over 16 amino acids. CDR3 residues: CASSPTAGGMNTEAFF. CDR3 DNA sequence: TGTGCCAGCAGTCCCACGGCGGGGGGCATGAACACTGAAGCTTTCTTT.

Here the CDR3 DNA reads TGCAGTGCTAGAGACGCTCTTCGACTCTCCGCCTACGAGCAGTACGTC. Protein product: CSARDALRLSAYEQYV. J is TRBJ2-7 and V is TRBV20-1; no definite D call. This CDR3 region has 16 residues. V gave up 0 bases and J gave up 2 bases, with 17 bases separating them. The germline V gene has CDR1 DFQATT and CDR2 SNEGSKA (reference sequence).

The chain employs TRBV20-1 and TRBJ1-2, with D uncertain. Germline values: CDR1 DFQATT, CDR2 SNEGSKA (reference sequence). The CDR3 consists of 13 residues. The V end lost 0 bases, the J end lost 2 bases, and 7 bases lay between the germline ends. Here the CDR3 reads CSARDPRNYGYTF. The CDR3 DNA reads as TGCAGTGCTAGAGATCCCCGGAACTATGGCTACACCTTC.

This clonotype has a handful of counts. The chain joins TRBV6-1 to TRBJ1-1, with D perhaps TRBD1 (5 bases). Germline V CDR1 and CDR2: MNHNS, SASEGT. The CDR3 loop spans 13 amino acids. The V end lost 7 bases, the J end lost 5 bases, and 14 bases lay between the germline ends. Written as DNA, the CDR3 is TGTGCCAGCATAGACCGGGGGAGAACTGAAGCTTTCTTT. As protein: CASIDRGRTEAFF.

This clonotype appeared many times. This chain joins TRBV7-2 and TRBJ1-1; D call uncertain. CDR1 is SGHTA, CDR2 FQGNSA, per germline. This CDR3 is built from 12 residues. With 0 bases removed from V and 12 bases from J, the gap between germline ends came to 11 bases. CDR3 DNA sequence: TGTGCCAGCAGCTTAGCTGGAGACCCACCTTTCTTT. Its protein product is CASSLAGDPPFF.

The chain employs TRBV2 and TRBJ2-5, with D maybe TRBD2 (6 bases). CDR1 is SNHLY and CDR2 is FYNNEI in the germline V gene. V lost 6 bases to trimming and J lost 2 bases, with 10 bases between them. The CDR3 contains 13 residues. This chain's CDR3 is CASRWRVQETQYF. The CDR3 DNA reads TGTGCCAGCAGATGGAGGGTACAAGAGACCCAGTACTTC.